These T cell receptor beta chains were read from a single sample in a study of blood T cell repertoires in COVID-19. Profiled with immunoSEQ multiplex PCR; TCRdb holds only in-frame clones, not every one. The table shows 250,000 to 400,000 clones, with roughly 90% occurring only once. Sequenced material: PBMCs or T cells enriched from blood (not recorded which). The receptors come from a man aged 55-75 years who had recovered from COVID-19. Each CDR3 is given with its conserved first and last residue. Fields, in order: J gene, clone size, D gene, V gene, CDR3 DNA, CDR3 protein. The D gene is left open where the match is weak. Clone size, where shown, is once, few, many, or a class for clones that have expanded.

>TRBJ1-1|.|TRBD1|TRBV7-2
TGTGCCAGCAGCTGGGGACAGGGTAGAACTGAAGCTTTCTTT
CASSWGQGRTEAFF
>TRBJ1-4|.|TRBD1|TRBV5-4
TGTGCCAGCAGTAGAGCTCCAAGCGGGACAGGGGATGAAAAACTGTTTTTT
CASSRAPSGTGDEKLFF
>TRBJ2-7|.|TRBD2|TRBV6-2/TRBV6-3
TGTGCCAGCAGCCCCCGTCGGACTAGCGGGATAACCGGCTACTACGAGCAGTACTTC
CASSPRRTSGITGYYEQYF
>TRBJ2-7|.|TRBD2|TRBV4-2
TGTGCCAGCAGCCAGGGGGGGTCAGCGGCAAACTCCTACGAGCAGTACTTC
CASSQGGSAANSYEQYF
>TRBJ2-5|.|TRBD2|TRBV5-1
TGCGCCAGCAGCTTGCTAGCGGGGGACCAAGAGACCCAGTACTTC
CASSLLAGDQETQYF
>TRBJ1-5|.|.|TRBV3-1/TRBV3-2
TGTGCCAGCAGCCAACGACAGGCAGGTCAGCAGCCCCAGCATTTT
CASSQRQAGQQPQHF
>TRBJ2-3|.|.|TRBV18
TGTGCCAGCTCACCAGGGGGGACAGATACGCAGTATTTT
CASSPGGTDTQYF
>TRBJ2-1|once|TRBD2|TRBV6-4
TGTGCCAGCAGTGACTCCGGGGGGTTTTACAATGAGCAGTTCTTC
CASSDSGGFYNEQFF
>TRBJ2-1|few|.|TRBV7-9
TGTGCCAGCAGCCGCCCGGAGGGGGGGAATGAGCAGTTCTTC
CASSRPEGGNEQFF
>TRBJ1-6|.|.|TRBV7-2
TGTGCCAGCAGCTTAGCTAACTCCTATAATTCACCCCTCCACTTT
CASSLANSYNSPLHF
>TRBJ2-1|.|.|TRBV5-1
TGCGCCAGCAGCGGGCGGGGACTCTCCTACAATGAGCAGTTCTTC
CASSGRGLSYNEQFF
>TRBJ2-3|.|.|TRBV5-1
TGCGCCAGCAGCTTCTCCCGACTAGGTCTAGGGGCAGATACGCAGTATTTT
CASSFSRLGLGADTQYF
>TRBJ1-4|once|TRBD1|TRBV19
TGTGCCAGTAGAACAGGGGTCTGGGAAAAACTGTTTTTT
CASRTGVWEKLFF
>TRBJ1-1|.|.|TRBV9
TGTGCCAGCAGCGCAACGGCAGGGAAGGCTTTCTTT
CASSATAGKAFF
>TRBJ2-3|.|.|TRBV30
TGTGCCTGGAGTACGGGCACAGATACGCAGTATTTT
CAWSTGTDTQYF
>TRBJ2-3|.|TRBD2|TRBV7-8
TGTGCCAGCAGCCCACTAGCGGGAGGTCGTAGCACAGATACGCAGTATTTT
CASSPLAGGRSTDTQYF
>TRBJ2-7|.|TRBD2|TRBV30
TGTGCCTGGAGTACAGGGACTAGCGGGAGGGCCTTCGCCGAGCAGTACTTC
CAWSTGTSGRAFAEQYF
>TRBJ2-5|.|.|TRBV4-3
TGCGCCAGCAGCCAAGATACAGGGCGAGGGAGGGGGACCCAGTACTTC
CASSQDTGRGRGTQYF
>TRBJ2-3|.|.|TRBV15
TGTGCCACCAGCAGAGTGCGGATTGCCTCGGGCACAGATACGCAGTATTTT
CATSRVRIASGTDTQYF
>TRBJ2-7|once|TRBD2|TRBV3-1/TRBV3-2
TGTGCCAGCAGCCAAGGTCTAGCGGGGGTTGAGCAGTACTTC
CASSQGLAGVEQYF
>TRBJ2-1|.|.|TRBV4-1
TGCGCCAGCAGCCAAGATGGGAGGGGGGTTGGACGTGAGCAGTTCTTC
CASSQDGRGVGREQFF
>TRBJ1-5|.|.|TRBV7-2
TGTGCCAGCAGCTTATCAGGGGTGCTCGGAAATCAGCCCCAGCATTTT
CASSLSGVLGNQPQHF
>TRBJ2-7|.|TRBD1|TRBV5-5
TGTGCCAGCAGCTTGAGGACAGGGGACCACGAGCAGTACTTC
CASSLRTGDHEQYF
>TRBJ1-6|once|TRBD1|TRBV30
TGTGCCTGGAGTCCCGGACAGGGAAATTCACCCCTCCACTTT
CAWSPGQGNSPLHF
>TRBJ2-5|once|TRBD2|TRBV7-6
TGTGCCAGCGGGAGGGAGCGGGGGGTCCCCGGGACCCAGTACTTC
CASGRERGVPGTQYF
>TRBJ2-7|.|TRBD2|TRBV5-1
TGCGCCAGCAGCTCTAGCGGGGTCTCCTACGAGCAGTACTTC
CASSSSGVSYEQYF
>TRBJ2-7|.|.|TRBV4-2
TGTGCCAGCAGCCAAGTTGATAGGGGCGAGCAGTACTTC
CASSQVDRGEQYF
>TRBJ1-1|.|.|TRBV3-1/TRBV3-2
TGTGCCAGCAGCCAAGCCCTCCGGCGGTCTGGGACTGAAGCTTTCTTT
CASSQALRRSGTEAFF